The following is a T cell receptor beta chain sequence with its context. What it binds is not known. This sample stems from a study of shared clonotypes between healthy human individuals. Germline-derived CDR1 and CDR2 are LNHNV and YYDKDF (reference sequence). The junction had 7 bases not matched to a gene; V was cut back by 4 bases and J by 7 bases. The CDR3 is 14 amino acids. Naive CD8 populations comprised CD45RO-negative cells positively selected for CCR7, excluding terminally differentiated effector memory CD45RA+ cells. Healthy adults negative for HIV, lacking recent acute infections or vaccinations, served as donors. Roughly 200 ng DNA, 25,000 to 35,000 T cell genomes, went into each sorted-subset replicate PCR. Sequencing was performed with immunoSEQ multiplex PCR; in TCRdb, only in-frame clones are kept and a portion is missing. The table has about 2.2 million clones, around 93% seen once.

Study-wide findings and caveats: Only blood samples were collected, and tissue repertoires likely differ.

The receptor comes from a man between 18 and 29 years old in good health. Some clones in this sample may be carry-over from other donors' samples. Sequencing was carried out using naive CD8+ T cells from PBMCs. The chain joins TRBV15 to TRBJ1-1, with 9 bases lining up with TRBD1. CDR3 DNA sequence: TGTGCCACCAGCATAACCGGGACAGGGAGTGAAGCTTTCTTT. Translated, it gives CATSITGTGSEAFF. The full variable domain, its missing parts supplied by reference TRBV15 and TRBJ1-1, is DAMVIQNPRYQVTQFGKPVTLSCSQTLNHNVMYWYQQKSSQAPKLLFHYYDKDFNNEADTPDNFQSRRPNTSFCFLDIRSPGLGDTAMYLCATSITGTGSEAFFGQGTRLTVV.